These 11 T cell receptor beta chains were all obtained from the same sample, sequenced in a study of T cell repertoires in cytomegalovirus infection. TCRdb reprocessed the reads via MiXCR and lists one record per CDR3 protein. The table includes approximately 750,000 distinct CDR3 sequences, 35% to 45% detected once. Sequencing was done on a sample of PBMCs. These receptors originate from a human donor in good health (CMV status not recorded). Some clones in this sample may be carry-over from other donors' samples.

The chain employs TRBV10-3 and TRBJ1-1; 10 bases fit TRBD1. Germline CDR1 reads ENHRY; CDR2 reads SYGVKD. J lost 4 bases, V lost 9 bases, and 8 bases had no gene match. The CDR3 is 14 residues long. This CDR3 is CAMRTGGGVTEAFF. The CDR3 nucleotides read TGTGCCATGAGGACAGGGGGAGGGGTCACTGAAGCTTTCTTT.

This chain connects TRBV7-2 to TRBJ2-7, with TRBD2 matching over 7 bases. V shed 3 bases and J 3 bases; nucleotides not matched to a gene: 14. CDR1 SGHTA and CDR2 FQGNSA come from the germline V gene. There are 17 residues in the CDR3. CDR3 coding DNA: TGTGCCAGCAGCTTGGTCGGGCCTAGCGGTAGGCACTACGAGCAGTACTTC. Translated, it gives CASSLVGPSGRHYEQYF.

CDR3 sequence (DNA): TGTGCCACAGGCCCTACCCTCTACAATGAGCAGTTCTTC. Protein sequence: CATGPTLYNEQFF. This chain connects TRBV12-3 or TRBV12-4 to TRBJ2-1, with D unclear. Deletions cut 10 bases from V and 3 bases from J, with 13 bases between. This CDR3 has 13 residues.

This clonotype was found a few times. CDR3 loop: CASSSGQGVTDTQYF. The CDR3, as DNA: TGTGCCAGCAGCTCGGGGCAGGGGGTCACAGATACGCAGTATTTT. The rearrangement links TRBV7-9 to TRBJ2-3; 7 nucleotides line up with TRBD1. The CDR3 length is 15 residues. Trimming at V came to 4 bases and at J to 2 bases, leaving 6 bases not matched to a gene. Looked up from germline, CDR1 is SEHNR and CDR2 is FQNEAQ (reference sequence). The full variable domain, in which reference TRBV7-9 and TRBJ2-3 provide the parts outside the CDR3, is DTGVSQNPRHKITKRGQNVTFRCDPISEHNRLYWYRQTLGQGPEFLTYFQNEAQLEKSRLLSDRFSAERPKGSFSTLEIQRTEQGDSAMYLCASSSGQGVTDTQYFGPGTRLTVL.

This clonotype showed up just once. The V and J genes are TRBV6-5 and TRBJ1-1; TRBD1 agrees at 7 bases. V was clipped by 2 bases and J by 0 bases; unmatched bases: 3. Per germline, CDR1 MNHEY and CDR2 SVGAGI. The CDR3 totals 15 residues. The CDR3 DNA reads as TGTGCCAGCAGTTACAGGGGGCGCGTGAACACTGAAGCTTTCTTT. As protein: CASSYRGRVNTEAFF.

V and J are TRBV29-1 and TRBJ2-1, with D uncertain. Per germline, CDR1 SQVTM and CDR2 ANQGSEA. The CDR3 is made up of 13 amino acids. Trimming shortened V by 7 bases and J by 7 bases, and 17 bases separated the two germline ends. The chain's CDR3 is CSALGFMGNEQFF. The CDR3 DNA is TGCAGCGCCCTGGGATTCATGGGGAATGAGCAGTTCTTC.

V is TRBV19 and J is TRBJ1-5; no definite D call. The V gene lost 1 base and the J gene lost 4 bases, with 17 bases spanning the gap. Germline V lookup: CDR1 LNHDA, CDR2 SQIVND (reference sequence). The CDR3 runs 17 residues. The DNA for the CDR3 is TGTGCCAGTAGTATAGGGCCAGGCTCACTTATAAATCAGCCCCAGCATTTT. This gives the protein CASSIGPGSLINQPQHF.

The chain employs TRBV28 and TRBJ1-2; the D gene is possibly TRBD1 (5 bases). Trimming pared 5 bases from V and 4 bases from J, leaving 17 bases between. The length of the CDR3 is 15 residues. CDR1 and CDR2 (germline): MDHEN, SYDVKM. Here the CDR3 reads CASSRQLSFVYGYTF. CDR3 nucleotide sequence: TGTGCCAGCAGTCGACAGCTATCCTTTGTCTATGGCTACACCTTC.

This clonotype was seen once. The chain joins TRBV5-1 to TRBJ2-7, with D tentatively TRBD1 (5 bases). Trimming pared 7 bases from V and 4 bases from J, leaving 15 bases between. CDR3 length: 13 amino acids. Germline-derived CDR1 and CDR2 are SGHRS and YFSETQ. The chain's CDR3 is CASRVLREYEQYF. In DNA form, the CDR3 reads TGCGCCAGCCGCGTACTCAGGGAATACGAGCAGTACTTC. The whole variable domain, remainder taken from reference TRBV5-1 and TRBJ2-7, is KAGVTQTPRYLIKTRGQQVTLSCSPISGHRSVSWYQQTPGQGLQFLFEYFSETQRNKGNFPGRFSGRQFSNSRSEMNVSTLELGDSALYLCASRVLREYEQYFGPGTRLTVT.

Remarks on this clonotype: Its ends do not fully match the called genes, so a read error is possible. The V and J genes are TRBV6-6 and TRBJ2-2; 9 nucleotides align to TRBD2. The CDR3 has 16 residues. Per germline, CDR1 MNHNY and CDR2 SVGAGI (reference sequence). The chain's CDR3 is CASSDHSGGGAGELFF. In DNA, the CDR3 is TGTGCCAGCAGTGACCATAGCGGGGGAGGGGCCGGCGAGCTGTTTTTT.

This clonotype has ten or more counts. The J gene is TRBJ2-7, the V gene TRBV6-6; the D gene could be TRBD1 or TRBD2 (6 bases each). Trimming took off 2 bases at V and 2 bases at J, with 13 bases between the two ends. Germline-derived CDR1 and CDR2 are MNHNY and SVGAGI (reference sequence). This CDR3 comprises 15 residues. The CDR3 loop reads CASSYRGDTTYEQYF. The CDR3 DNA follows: TGTGCCAGCAGTTACAGGGGGGACACAACCTACGAGCAGTACTTC.